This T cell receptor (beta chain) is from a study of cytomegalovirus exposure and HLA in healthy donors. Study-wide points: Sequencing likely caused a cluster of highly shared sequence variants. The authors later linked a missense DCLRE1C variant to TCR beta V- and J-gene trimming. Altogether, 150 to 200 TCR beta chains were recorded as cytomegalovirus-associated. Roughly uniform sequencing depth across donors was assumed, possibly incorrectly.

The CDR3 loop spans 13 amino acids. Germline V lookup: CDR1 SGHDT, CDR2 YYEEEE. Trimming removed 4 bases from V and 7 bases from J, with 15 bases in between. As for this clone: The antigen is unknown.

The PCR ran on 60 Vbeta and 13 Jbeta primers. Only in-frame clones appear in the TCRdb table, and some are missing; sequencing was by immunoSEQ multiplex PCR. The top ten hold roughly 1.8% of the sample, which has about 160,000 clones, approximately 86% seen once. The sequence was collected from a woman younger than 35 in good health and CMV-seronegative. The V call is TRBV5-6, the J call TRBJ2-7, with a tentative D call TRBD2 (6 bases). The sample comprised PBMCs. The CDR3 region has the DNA TGTGCCAGCAGCCCGGGACGGGAGCGGGAGCAGTACTTC. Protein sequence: CASSPGREREQYF. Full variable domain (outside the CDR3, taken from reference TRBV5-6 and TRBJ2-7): DAGVTQSPTHLIKTRGQQVTLRCSPKSGHDTVSWYQQALGQGPQFIFQYYEEEERQRGNFPDRFSGHQFPNYSSELNVNALLLGDSALYLCASSPGREREQYFGPGTRLTVT.